This note documents a single TCR beta chain sequence. Genomic DNA belonging to each subset was distributed in equal measure over several immunoSEQ plates. Some 30,000 T cell genomes, or approximately 200 ng DNA, went into the sorted-subset replicate PCRs. Some clones are missing from TCRdb's copy, which holds only in-frame ones; the method was immunoSEQ multiplex PCR. The table records some 500,000 clones, about 96% of them present only once. The data were taken from a study of shared clonotypes between healthy human individuals. A CD45RA+ naive subset and a CD45RA-negative memory subset were split from CD4+ cells. Germline CDR1 and CDR2: SGHAT and FQDESV (reference sequence). The V and J ends lost 5 bases and 3 bases, in that order; junction bases with no gene match: 10. The CDR3 runs to 15 residues.

The J gene is TRBJ2-7, the V gene TRBV11-1; 7 nucleotides agree with TRBD1. The sequence was collected from a woman aged 25 to 39 in good health. Material for sequencing was naive CD4+ T cells sorted from blood. Subset reported: CD45RA+ positively selected. The DNA for the CDR3 is TGTGCCAGCAGCGAAGGAGACCGGGACAGCTACGAGCAGTACTTC. As protein: CASSEGDRDSYEQYF. The whole variable domain, filled in from reference TRBV11-1 and TRBJ2-7, reads EAEVAQSPRYKITEKSQAVAFWCDPISGHATLYWYRQILGQGPELLVQFQDESVVDDSQLPKDRFSAERLKGVDSTLKIQPAELGDSAMYLCASSEGDRDSYEQYFGPGTRLTVT.